The sequence of this T cell receptor beta chain was determined in a study of blood T cells in healthy people across ages. The CDR3 loop spans 16 amino acids. CDR1 and CDR2 from the germline V gene are SGHAT and FQNNGV. After removal of 1 base from V and 2 bases from J, the junction contained 7 bases not matched to a gene. Together with a sample-barcoded 5' primer, a J-beta primer mix was included in a second PCR lasting about 7 to 11 cycles. TCRdb fed the 5' RACE reads into MiXCR, producing one record per CDR3 protein. The sample carries about 1.6 million distinct CDR3 sequences, about 31% recorded once.

J is TRBJ2-7 and V is TRBV11-2; 8 nucleotides match TRBD1. Source material: blood. This sequence originates from a woman in her twenties or thirties in good health. The CDR3 nucleotides read TGTGCCAGCAGCTTAGCCCTGACAGGGGCTACCTACGAGCAGTACTTC. It encodes CASSLALTGATYEQYF.